This T cell receptor (beta chain) appears in the sequencing data of a study of CD8 T cells in ankylosing spondylitis. Overall study findings and caveats: Matched ankylosing spondylitis synovial fluid reportedly contained a significantly enriched population of disease-linked clones. Typical of ankylosing spondylitis blood, it appeared, was a TCR beta motif of under 10 highly homologous variants. Those disease-linked clones were CD8+; they were also relatively rare in peripheral blood.

In regard to this clonotype: Its antigen is still unknown.

It was by quantitative 5'-RACE with molecular barcodes that TCR beta libraries were made. TCRdb reanalysed the 5' RACE reads using MiXCR and keeps one entry per CDR3 protein. The sample lists about 400,000 distinct CDR3 sequences; about a fifth were seen once. This sequence was found in a male donor with ankylosing spondylitis. The sequenced sample was blood, either unsorted or a sorted T cell fraction (not recorded which).

The CDR3 spells CASSQPVEQETQYF. CDR3 coding DNA: TGCGCCAGCAGCCAACCGGTCGAACAAGAGACCCAGTACTTC. The chain combines TRBV4-1 with TRBJ2-5; unclear D gene. Germline assignment: CDR1 MGHRA and CDR2 YSYEKL. V lost 2 bases to trimming and J lost 2 bases, with 9 bases between them. CDR3 length: 14 residues.